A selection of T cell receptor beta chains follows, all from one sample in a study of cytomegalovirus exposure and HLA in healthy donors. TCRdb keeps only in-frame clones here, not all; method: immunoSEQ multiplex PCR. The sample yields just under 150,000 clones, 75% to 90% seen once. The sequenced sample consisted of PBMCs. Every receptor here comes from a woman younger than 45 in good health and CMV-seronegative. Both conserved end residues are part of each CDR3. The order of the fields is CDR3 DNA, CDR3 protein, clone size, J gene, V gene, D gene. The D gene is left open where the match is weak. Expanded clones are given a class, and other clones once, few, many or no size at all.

CDR3nt: TGTGCCAGCCGGGGACAGTTGAACACTGAAGCTTTCTTT
CDR3aa: CASRGQLNTEAFF
abundance: few
j_gene: TRBJ1-1
v_gene: TRBV5-6
d_gene: TRBD1

CDR3nt: TGTGCCAGCAGTGAACAGGGGGCGCGAGGCTACACCTTC
CDR3aa: CASSEQGARGYTF
abundance: NA
j_gene: TRBJ1-2
v_gene: TRBV2
d_gene: TRBD1

CDR3nt: TGTGCCAGCAGCCCCCACGTGGCAGGGATCGCGAACACTGAAGCTTTCTTT
CDR3aa: CASSPHVAGIANTEAFF
abundance: NA
j_gene: TRBJ1-1
v_gene: TRBV7-9
d_gene: NA

CDR3nt: TGCAGCGTTGGAGTAGCGGGAGTTAACCAAGAGACCCAGTACTTC
CDR3aa: CSVGVAGVNQETQYF
abundance: NA
j_gene: TRBJ2-5
v_gene: TRBV29-1
d_gene: TRBD2

CDR3nt: TGTGCCAGCAGCTACAAAAACTATGGCTACACCTTC
CDR3aa: CASSYKNYGYTF
abundance: NA
j_gene: TRBJ1-2
v_gene: TRBV11-2
d_gene: NA

CDR3nt: TGTGCCAGCAGTCCCCTGCGGGAGTGGGGAAACATTCAGTACTTC
CDR3aa: CASSPLREWGNIQYF
abundance: NA
j_gene: TRBJ2-4
v_gene: TRBV28
d_gene: TRBD2

CDR3nt: TGTGCCAGCAGTGAGCGATCGGGAATAGTGTTTTTT
CDR3aa: CASSERSGIVFF
abundance: NA
j_gene: TRBJ1-4
v_gene: TRBV2
d_gene: NA

CDR3nt: TGCGCCAGCAGCTTTGAGCGTACGGAAACCTACGAGCAGTACTTC
CDR3aa: CASSFERTETYEQYF
abundance: NA
j_gene: TRBJ2-7
v_gene: TRBV5-1
d_gene: NA

CDR3nt: TGTGCCAGCTCTCCAGACAGGAGAAATAGTGAAGCTTTCTTT
CDR3aa: CASSPDRRNSEAFF
abundance: once
j_gene: TRBJ1-1
v_gene: TRBV18
d_gene: NA

CDR3nt: TGTGCCAGCAATAGCGATAACACTGAAGCTTTCTTT
CDR3aa: CASNSDNTEAFF
abundance: NA
j_gene: TRBJ1-1
v_gene: TRBV2
d_gene: NA

CDR3nt: TGCGCCAGCAGTGAGTCGACTAGCGGCACAGATACGCAGTATTTT
CDR3aa: CASSESTSGTDTQYF
abundance: NA
j_gene: TRBJ2-3
v_gene: TRBV10-1
d_gene: TRBD2

CDR3nt: TGTGCCACCAGCAGAGGCACAGGGCTAAGTTCACCCCTCCACTTT
CDR3aa: CATSRGTGLSSPLHF
abundance: once
j_gene: TRBJ1-6
v_gene: TRBV15
d_gene: NA

CDR3nt: TGTGCCAGCAGTATACAGGGGGCGCGATCCTACGAGCAGTACTTC
CDR3aa: CASSIQGARSYEQYF
abundance: few
j_gene: TRBJ2-7
v_gene: TRBV28
d_gene: TRBD1

CDR3nt: TGTGCCAGCAGCTTGTTGGGGGGGGAAAAACTGTTTTTT
CDR3aa: CASSLLGGEKLFF
abundance: NA
j_gene: TRBJ1-4
v_gene: TRBV7-2
d_gene: NA

CDR3nt: TGTGCCAGCAGCACCCAGGGAGGGCAGCCCCAGCATTTT
CDR3aa: CASSTQGGQPQHF
abundance: few
j_gene: TRBJ1-5
v_gene: TRBV7-9
d_gene: NA

CDR3nt: TGTGCCAGCGGAGTTCGGGGATCCTACAATGAGCAGTTCTTC
CDR3aa: CASGVRGSYNEQFF
abundance: NA
j_gene: TRBJ2-1
v_gene: TRBV11-2
d_gene: NA

CDR3nt: TGTGCCAGCTCACCACCCCCAGGGGACCGCACTGGAAACACCATATATTTT
CDR3aa: CASSPPPGDRTGNTIYF
abundance: NA
j_gene: TRBJ1-3
v_gene: TRBV18
d_gene: NA

CDR3nt: TGTGCCAGCAGTTACCCCCCGACTAGGAGGAGGGAGACCCAGTACTTC
CDR3aa: CASSYPPTRRRETQYF
abundance: NA
j_gene: TRBJ2-5
v_gene: TRBV6-5
d_gene: NA

CDR3nt: TGTGCCAGCAGTGGGGAGTGGGGGGGTGAACAGCCCCAGCATTTT
CDR3aa: CASSGEWGGEQPQHF
abundance: NA
j_gene: TRBJ1-5
v_gene: TRBV6-1
d_gene: NA

CDR3nt: TGTGCCTGGAGTCGAGGGACAGGGGAAGGGGAGGCCCAGTACTTC
CDR3aa: CAWSRGTGEGEAQYF
abundance: once
j_gene: TRBJ2-5
v_gene: TRBV30
d_gene: TRBD1

CDR3nt: TGCAGCGTACAGGGGGTCTACAATGAGCAGTTCTTC
CDR3aa: CSVQGVYNEQFF
abundance: NA
j_gene: TRBJ2-1
v_gene: TRBV29-1
d_gene: TRBD1

CDR3nt: TGTGCCAGACACTCGGGATTCTTGGGCTACACCTTC
CDR3aa: CARHSGFLGYTF
abundance: NA
j_gene: TRBJ1-2
v_gene: TRBV7-7
d_gene: NA

CDR3nt: TGCAGCGTTGAAGAACACAGGACAGCCAAAAACATTCAGTACTTC
CDR3aa: CSVEEHRTAKNIQYF
abundance: NA
j_gene: TRBJ2-4
v_gene: TRBV29-1
d_gene: NA